This TCR beta chain was sequenced for a study of T cells in narcolepsy. Study results and caveats: Same-patient CSF and blood CD4+ T cell clonotypes included HCRT-specific and TRIB2-specific autoreactive ones.

Sequenced by immunoSEQ multiplex PCR; TCRdb stores in-frame clones only, minus some. The repertoire has around 18,000 clones, under 90% of them found once; the top ten carry roughly 0.7%. The CDR3 runs 19 residues. J was trimmed by 8 bases and V by 1 base; bases with no gene match: 20. The germline V gene has CDR1 SGHVS and CDR2 FQNEAQ. This clone is a singleton in its sample. Its antigen is still unknown. This clonotype originated in a human donor in good health. The rearrangement uses TRBV7-8 and TRBJ1-5, with 7 bases fitting TRBD1. The sequenced sample consisted of memory (CD45RA-) CD4+ T cells from blood. DNA of the CDR3: TGTGCCAGCAGCTTAGTACAGGGGCCGCCTAAGGGGGCGAGGGAGCCCCAGCATTTT. Its translation: CASSLVQGPPKGAREPQHF.